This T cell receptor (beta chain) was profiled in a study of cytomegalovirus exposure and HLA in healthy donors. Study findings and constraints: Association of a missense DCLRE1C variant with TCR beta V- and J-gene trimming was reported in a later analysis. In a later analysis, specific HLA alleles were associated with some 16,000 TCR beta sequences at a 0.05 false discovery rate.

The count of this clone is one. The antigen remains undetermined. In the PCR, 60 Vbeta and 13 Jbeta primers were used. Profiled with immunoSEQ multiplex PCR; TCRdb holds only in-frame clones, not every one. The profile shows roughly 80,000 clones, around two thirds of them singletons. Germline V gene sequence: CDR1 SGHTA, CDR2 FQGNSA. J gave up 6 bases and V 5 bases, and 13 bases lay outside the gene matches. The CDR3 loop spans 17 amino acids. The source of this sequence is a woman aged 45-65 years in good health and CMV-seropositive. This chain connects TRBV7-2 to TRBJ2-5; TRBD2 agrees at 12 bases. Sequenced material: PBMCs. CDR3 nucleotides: TGTGCCAGCAGCAAATACGGGGCTAGCGGGGGGGCCAAGACCCAGTACTTC. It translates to CASSKYGASGGAKTQYF.